The clone carrying this T cell receptor beta chain appeared many times. Its specificity is not known. The entry originates in a study of blood T cells in healthy people across ages. Samples had at least 6.5 million PBMCs isolated from them. Primed by a sample-barcoded 5' primer and a J-beta primer mix, a second PCR proceeded for roughly 6 to 12 cycles. MiXCR was run by TCRdb on the 5' RACE reads, yielding one entry per CDR3 protein. The table records roughly 1.7 million distinct CDR3 sequences, about 35% of them present only once. The CDR3 spans 17 residues. Unmatched junction bases numbered 7, after V lost 0 bases and J lost 0 bases. Germline V gene data show CDR1 as SGHRS and CDR2 as YFSETQ. Study observations and caveats: From one million sequenced T cells, diversity estimates were lower bounds. Age brought a roughly linear fall in TCR beta diversity measured per million T cells.

The source of this sequence is a woman younger than 45 in good health. Sequences were obtained from blood. The rearrangement joins TRBV5-1 to TRBJ2-5; 8 bases align to TRBD2. For the CDR3, the DNA is TGCGCCAGCAGCTTGGGATTTGGCGGGGGGAACCAAGAGACCCAGTACTTC. Its protein product is CASSLGFGGGNQETQYF.